A single sample gave rise to the 18 T cell receptor beta chains below, sequenced in a study of T cells in Graves' hyperthyroidism and ophthalmopathy. The investigators amplified TCR beta CDR3 regions from RNA transcripts. Using the HTBI primer set, a first-round RT-PCR was run on the TCR CDR3. TCRdb reanalysed the multiplex PCR reads using MiXCR and keeps one entry per CDR3 protein. The sample holds 530,000 or so distinct CDR3 sequences, approximately 24% seen once. The specimen sequenced was blood. These receptor sequences come from a woman in her thirties with Graves' ophthalmopathy.

This clonotype was counted many times. The chain joins TRBV19 to TRBJ2-7; D unresolved. The V gene lost 2 bases and the J gene lost 2 bases, with 10 bases spanning the gap. Germline assignment: CDR1 LNHDA and CDR2 SQIVND (reference sequence). The CDR3 runs 14 residues. The CDR3, as DNA: TGTGCCAGTAGTATATACAGCGAACCCTACGAGCAGTACTTC. It translates to CASSIYSEPYEQYF.

This clonotype was found many times. The V gene is TRBV6-1, the J gene TRBJ1-3; D unresolved. V lost 5 bases to trimming and J lost 0 bases, with 14 bases between them. This CDR3 has 16 amino acids. Looked up from germline, CDR1 is MNHNS and CDR2 is SASEGT. The CDR3 region is CASSQDPIPSGNTIYF. The CDR3 coding sequence is TGTGCCAGCAGTCAGGACCCCATCCCCTCTGGAAACACCATATATTTT.

This clonotype showed up many times. The chain carries TRBV11-2 and TRBJ2-5, with no clear D. Germline CDR1 is SGHAT and CDR2 is FQNNGV. CDR3 length: 17 amino acids. V gave up 2 bases and J gave up 2 bases, with 18 bases separating them. The CDR3 reads CASSLNDWRARQETQYF. CDR3 nucleotides: TGTGCCAGCAGCTTAAACGACTGGCGAGCGAGGCAAGAGACCCAGTACTTC. Full variable domain (rest looked up from reference TRBV11-2 and TRBJ2-5): EAGVAQSPRYKIIEKRQSVAFWCNPISGHATLYWYQQILGQGPKLLIQFQNNGVVDDSQLPKDRFSAERLKGVDSTLKIQPAKLEDSAVYLCASSLNDWRARQETQYFGPGTRLLVL.

This rearrangement joins TRBV7-2 to TRBJ1-1; perhaps TRBD1 as D (5 bases). V was pared by 5 bases and J by 3 bases, with 16 bases between. CDR3 length equals 15 residues. CDR1 and CDR2 (germline): SGHTA, FQGNSA. The CDR3: CASSPRQKQDTEAFF. The CDR3 nucleotides read TGTGCCAGCAGCCCGAGACAGAAGCAGGACACTGAAGCTTTCTTT.

This clonotype was observed at least ten times. Without the conserved terminal phenylalanine or tryptophan, this CDR3 likely stems from a read error. It is unclear where the CDR3 begins or ends on the DNA, so no DNA is shown, and the CDR3 is as TCRdb lists it. The chain is built from TRBV29-1 and TRBJ1-1; the table's D gene call, TRBD1, was not cross checked with the DNA. Per the germline V gene, CDR1 is SQVTM and CDR2 is ANQGSEA. The CDR3 has 11 residues if both end residues are counted. CDR3 protein: CSVDFSGTPFY.

In this sample, this clonotype turned up once. The chain has TRBV9 and TRBJ2-5; 11 positions match TRBD2. The CDR3 contains 15 residues. Germline V gives CDR1 SGDLS, CDR2 YYNGEE. Trimming cost V 2 bases and J 5 bases; bases outside gene matches: 5. For the CDR3, the DNA is TGTGCCAGCAGCGTGTTAGCGGGGGGGAGCGAGACCCAGTACTTC. Protein product: CASSVLAGGSETQYF.

In the case of this clonotype: The junction shows a germline mismatch at one end, possibly a read error. CDR3 sequence (DNA): TGTACCAGCAGCTTAGTCGCGACCGGGGAGCTGTTTTTT. Amino acid sequence: CTSSLVATGELFF. The rearrangement uses TRBV11-2 and TRBJ2-2; D uncertain. This CDR3 region has 13 residues. Germline lookup yields CDR1 SGHAT and CDR2 FQNNGV.

Of note for this clonotype: In this CDR3 the conserved last residue, phenylalanine or tryptophan, is missing, so a read error is likely. The chain has TRBV5-1 and TRBJ1-2; unclear D gene. Germline-derived CDR1 and CDR2 are SGHRS and YFSETQ. There are 14 residues in the CDR3. V was cut by 5 bases and J by 1 base, with 12 bases left in between. CDR3 in DNA: TGCGCCAGCAGAGGATTTCGGCTTAACTATGGCTACACCATC. Translated, it gives CASRGFRLNYGYTI.

As DNA, the CDR3 is TGTGCCAGCAGTTTACTTACGGGGGTCGGAGCTTTCTTT. As protein: CASSLLTGVGAFF. J is TRBJ1-1 and V is TRBV12-3 or TRBV12-4; TRBD1 might be the D (5 bases). CDR3 length: 13 amino acids. V was trimmed by 2 bases and J by 10 bases, leaving 14 bases between them.

There are many counts of this clonotype. For the CDR3, the DNA is TGCAGTGCTAGAGATCCGGTAACCACCTCCTACGAGCAGTACTTC. Protein sequence: CSARDPVTTSYEQYF. The V and J genes are TRBV20-1 and TRBJ2-7; D not resolved. The CDR3 is 15 residues long. V was clipped by 0 bases and J by 0 bases, with 12 bases between them. Per germline, CDR1 DFQATT and CDR2 SNEGSKA (reference sequence).

The chain recombines TRBV12-3 or TRBV12-4 with TRBJ1-5; 8 bases line up with TRBD1. The length of the CDR3 is 14 residues. V lost 6 bases, J lost 7 bases, and 8 bases stayed unmatched. The CDR3 region is CASRPQGVGQPQHF. The CDR3 DNA follows: TGTGCCAGCAGGCCACAGGGGGTCGGACAGCCCCAGCATTTT.

The chain carries TRBV2 and TRBJ1-1; D ambiguous. The germline V gene has CDR1 SNHLY and CDR2 FYNNEI. Trimming removed 0 bases from V and 4 bases from J, with 9 bases in between. There are 14 residues in the CDR3. The CDR3 sequence: CASSEAPGVTEAFF. The CDR3 DNA sequence: TGTGCCAGCAGTGAAGCGCCCGGGGTCACTGAAGCTTTCTTT.

The chain links TRBV20-1 to TRBJ1-1; D is possibly TRBD1 (5 bases). This CDR3 is built from 12 residues. V gave up 7 bases and J gave up 4 bases, with 13 bases separating them. CDR1 is DFQATT and CDR2 is SNEGSKA in the germline V gene (reference sequence). CDR3 sequence: CSVPTGITEAFF. The DNA for the CDR3 is TGCAGTGTACCAACAGGAATCACTGAAGCTTTCTTT.

The chain employs TRBV19 and TRBJ2-2; D remains ambiguous. There are 16 residues in the CDR3. V was pared by 2 bases and J by 0 bases, with 10 bases between. Per germline, CDR1 LNHDA and CDR2 SQIVND (reference sequence). The CDR3 sequence is CASSINGGSNTGELFF. The CDR3 DNA is TGTGCCAGTAGTATAAACGGCGGATCGAACACCGGGGAGCTGTTTTTT.

The sample holds a few counts of this clonotype. This rearrangement joins TRBV18 to TRBJ2-2; D may be TRBD1 (5 bases). The CDR3 is 16 residues long. Deletions cut 7 bases from V and 3 bases from J, with 18 bases between. Germline CDR1 reads KGHSH; CDR2 reads LQKENI. The DNA for the CDR3 is TGTGCCAGCTGGGAATCTTCTGACAGTTACACCGGGGAGCTGTTTTTT. Protein product: CASWESSDSYTGELFF.

The chain uses TRBV19 and TRBJ1-1; unclear D gene. The CDR3 has 11 residues. V was trimmed by 5 bases and J by 7 bases, leaving 8 bases between them. From germline, CDR1 is LNHDA and CDR2 SQIVND (reference sequence). The chain's CDR3 is CASSSAVEAFF. The CDR3 DNA reads as TGTGCCAGTAGTTCGGCAGTTGAAGCTTTCTTT.

This chain uses TRBV28 with TRBJ2-7, with unresolved D. Trimming stripped 7 bases from V and 4 bases from J, with 29 bases between. Germline CDR1 is MDHEN and CDR2 is SYDVKM. The CDR3 is 18 residues long. As DNA, the CDR3 is TGTGCCAGCACCACCTCCGATGAGGTAGGATCTTATCTATACGAGCAGTACTTC. Its protein is CASTTSDEVGSYLYEQYF.

This clonotype came up many times. This chain uses TRBV10-3 with TRBJ1-2; unclear D gene. This CDR3 is built from 12 residues. Germline values: CDR1 ENHRY, CDR2 SYGVKD. V dropped 8 bases and J dropped 1 base, with 8 bases sitting between them. The CDR3 loop is CAISTNNYGYTF. The CDR3 DNA sequence: TGTGCCATCTCGACCAATAACTATGGCTACACCTTC.